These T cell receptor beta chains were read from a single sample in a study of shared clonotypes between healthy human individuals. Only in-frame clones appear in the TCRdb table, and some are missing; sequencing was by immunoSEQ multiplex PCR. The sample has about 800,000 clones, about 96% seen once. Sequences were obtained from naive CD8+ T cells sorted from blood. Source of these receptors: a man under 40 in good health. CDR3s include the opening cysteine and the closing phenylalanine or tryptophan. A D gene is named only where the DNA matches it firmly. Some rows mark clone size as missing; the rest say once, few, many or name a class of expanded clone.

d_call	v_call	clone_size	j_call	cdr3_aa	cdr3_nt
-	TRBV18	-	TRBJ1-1	CASSPRAEYYEAFF	TGTGCCAGCTCACCAAGGGCAGAGTATTATGAAGCTTTCTTT
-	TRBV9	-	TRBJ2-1	CASSVSSPDEQFF	TGTGCCAGCAGCGTAAGTTCCCCAGATGAGCAGTTCTTC
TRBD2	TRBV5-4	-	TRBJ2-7	CASSMASGRYSYEQYF	TGTGCCAGCAGCATGGCTAGCGGGAGGTACTCCTACGAGCAGTACTTC
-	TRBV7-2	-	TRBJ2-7	CASSLAGSEVGYEQYF	TGTGCCAGCAGCTTAGCGGGCTCCGAGGTCGGCTACGAGCAGTACTTC
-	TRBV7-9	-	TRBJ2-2	CASSPGAGELFF	TGTGCCAGCAGCCCGGGCGCCGGGGAGCTGTTTTTT
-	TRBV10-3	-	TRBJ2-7	CATDSGHENYEQYF	TGTGCCACCGATTCGGGACATGAGAACTACGAGCAGTACTTC
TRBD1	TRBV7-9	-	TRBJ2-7	CASSSTADRGYYEQYF	TGTGCCAGCAGCTCAACGGCGGACAGGGGCTACTACGAGCAGTACTTC
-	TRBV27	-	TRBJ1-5	CASSRGVNQPQHF	TGTGCCAGCAGTCGGGGGGTGAATCAGCCCCAGCATTTT
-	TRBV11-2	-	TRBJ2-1	CASSLETFDNEQFF	TGTGCCAGCAGCTTAGAGACGTTCGATAATGAGCAGTTCTTC
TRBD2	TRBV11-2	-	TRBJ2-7	CASSFRAGAYEQYF	TGTGCCAGCAGCTTTAGGGCGGGAGCCTACGAGCAGTACTTC
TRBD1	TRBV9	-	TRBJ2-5	CASSQRTGGRETQYF	TGTGCCAGCAGCCAAAGGACAGGGGGTCGGGAGACCCAGTACTTC
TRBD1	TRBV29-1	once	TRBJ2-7	CSVVPTGVESYEQYF	TGCAGCGTTGTTCCGACAGGGGTTGAATCCTACGAGCAGTACTTC
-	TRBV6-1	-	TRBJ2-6	CASSERVEDSGANVLTF	TGTGCCAGCAGTGAACGCGTTGAAGACTCTGGGGCCAACGTCCTGACTTTC
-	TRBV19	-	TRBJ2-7	CASSIGPIRDEQYF	TGTGCCAGTAGTATTGGACCCATCAGGGACGAGCAGTACTTC
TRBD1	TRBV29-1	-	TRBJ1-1	CSVLTGSGAFF	TGCAGCGTATTGACAGGGAGTGGAGCTTTCTTT
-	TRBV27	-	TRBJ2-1	CASSLTSSYNEQFF	TGTGCCAGCAGTTTGACGAGCTCCTACAATGAGCAGTTCTTC
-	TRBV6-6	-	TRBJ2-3	CASGTQDTDTQYF	TGTGCCAGCGGGACACAAGACACAGATACGCAGTATTTT
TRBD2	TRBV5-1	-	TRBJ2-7	CASSPLAGVDEQYF	TGCGCCAGCAGCCCACTAGCGGGGGTCGACGAGCAGTACTTC
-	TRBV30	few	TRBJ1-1	CAWRAGGAFVTFF	TGTGCCTGGAGGGCCGGTGGGGCTTTCGTGACTTTCTTT
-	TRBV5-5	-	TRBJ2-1	CASSVTPIEQFF	TGTGCCAGCAGCGTGACCCCGATTGAGCAGTTCTTC
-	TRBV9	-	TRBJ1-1	CASSVGYMNTEAFF	TGTGCCAGCAGCGTAGGGTACATGAACACTGAAGCTTTCTTT
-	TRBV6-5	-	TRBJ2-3	CASGSKGTDTQYF	TGTGCCAGCGGGTCCAAAGGCACAGATACGCAGTATTTT
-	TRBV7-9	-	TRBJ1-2	CASSLDWQRNYGYTF	TGTGCCAGCAGCTTAGATTGGCAGAGGAACTATGGCTACACCTTC
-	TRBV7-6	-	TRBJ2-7	CASSPGRGGFYEQYF	TGTGCCAGCAGCCCCGGACGGGGCGGATTCTACGAGCAGTACTTC
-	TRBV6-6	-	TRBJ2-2	CASSYGSVNTGELFF	TGTGCCAGCAGTTATGGGTCGGTGAACACCGGGGAGCTGTTTTTT
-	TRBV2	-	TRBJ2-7	CASSENISYEQYF	TGTGCCAGCAGTGAAAACATTTCCTACGAGCAGTACTTC
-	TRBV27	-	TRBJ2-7	CASSTAGVRNYEQYF	TGTGCCAGCAGTACGGCAGGGGTGCGGAACTACGAGCAGTACTTC
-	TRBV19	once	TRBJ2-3	CASSISLGSSTDTQYF	TGTGCCAGTAGTATATCTCTTGGAAGTAGCACAGATACGCAGTATTTT
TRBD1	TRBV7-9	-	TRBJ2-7	CASRRNRDRAHYEQYF	TGTGCCAGCAGACGAAATCGGGACAGGGCTCACTACGAGCAGTACTTC
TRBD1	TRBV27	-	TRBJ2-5	CASSTPGQGQETQYF	TGTGCCAGCAGCACTCCGGGACAGGGACAAGAGACCCAGTACTTC
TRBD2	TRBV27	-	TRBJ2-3	CASSLVTSGQNTQYF	TGTGCCAGCAGTTTGGTAACTAGCGGACAGAATACGCAGTATTTT
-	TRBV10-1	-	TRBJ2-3	CASQGGDTQYF	TGCGCCAGTCAGGGGGGGGATACGCAGTATTTT
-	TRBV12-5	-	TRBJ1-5	CASGFGGDQPQHF	TGTGCTAGTGGTTTTGGGGGCGACCAGCCCCAGCATTTT
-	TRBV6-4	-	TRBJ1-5	CASSDSRTQPQHF	TGTGCCAGCAGTGACTCCCGGACCCAGCCCCAGCATTTT
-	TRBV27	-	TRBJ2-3	CASSLDPWALTDTQYF	TGTGCCAGCAGTCTCGACCCATGGGCGTTGACAGATACGCAGTATTTT
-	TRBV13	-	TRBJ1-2	CASSWGTVNYGYTF	TGTGCCAGCAGCTGGGGGACTGTGAACTATGGCTACACCTTC
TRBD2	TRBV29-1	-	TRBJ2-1	CSSEREGLYNEQFF	TGCAGCTCCGAGCGGGAGGGCCTCTACAATGAGCAGTTCTTC
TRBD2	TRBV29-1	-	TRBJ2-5	CSVRGGTSGSWVETQYF	TGCAGCGTCCGAGGAGGGACTAGCGGGAGCTGGGTAGAGACCCAGTACTTC
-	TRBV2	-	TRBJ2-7	CASKGFGAYEQYF	TGTGCCAGCAAGGGCTTTGGGGCCTACGAGCAGTACTTC
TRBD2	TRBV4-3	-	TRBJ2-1	CASSQDMGLAGAEQFF	TGCGCCAGCAGCCAAGATATGGGACTAGCGGGAGCTGAGCAGTTCTTC
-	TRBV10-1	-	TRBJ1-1	CASRDSGTGAEAFF	TGCGCCAGCAGGGACAGTGGGACGGGGGCTGAAGCTTTCTTT
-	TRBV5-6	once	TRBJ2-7	CASNPGHSTYEQYF	TGTGCCAGCAACCCGGGACATTCGACCTACGAGCAGTACTTC
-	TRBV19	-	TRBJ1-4	CASTALPTPTNEKLFF	TGTGCCAGTACCGCTCTCCCGACACCAACTAATGAAAAACTGTTTTTT
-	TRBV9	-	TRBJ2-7	CASSEVADSYEQYF	TGTGCCAGCAGCGAAGTAGCAGACTCCTACGAGCAGTACTTC
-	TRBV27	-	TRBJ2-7	CASSLTPTEQYF	TGTGCCAGCAGTTTGACCCCGACCGAGCAGTACTTC
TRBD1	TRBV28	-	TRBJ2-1	CASSVPQGAKYNEQFF	TGTGCCAGCAGTGTACCACAGGGGGCTAAGTACAATGAGCAGTTCTTC
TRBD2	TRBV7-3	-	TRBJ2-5	CASSPERGETQYF	TGTGCCAGCAGTCCCGAGCGGGGAGAGACCCAGTACTTC
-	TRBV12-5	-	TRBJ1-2	CASGHEDPSDYGYTF	TGTGCTAGTGGTCATGAGGACCCGAGTGACTATGGCTACACCTTC
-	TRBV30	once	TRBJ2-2	CAWIQGSGELFF	TGTGCCTGGATCCAGGGCTCCGGGGAGCTGTTTTTT
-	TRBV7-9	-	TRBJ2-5	CASSNPVVRGQYF	TGTGCCAGCAGCAACCCTGTTGTACGAGGCCAGTACTTC
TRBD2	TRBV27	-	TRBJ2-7	CASSLSAGGYGEQYF	TGTGCCAGCAGTTTATCGGCGGGGGGTTATGGCGAGCAGTACTTC
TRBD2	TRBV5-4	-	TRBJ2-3	CASSSLAGDLTDTQYF	TGTGCCAGCAGCTCGTTAGCGGGGGACCTCACAGATACGCAGTATTTT
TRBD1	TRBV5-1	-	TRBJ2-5	CASSLKQGTYQETQYF	TGCGCCAGCAGCTTGAAACAGGGGACGTACCAAGAGACCCAGTACTTC
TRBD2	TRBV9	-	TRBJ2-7	CASSVETGTSAYEQYF	TGTGCCAGCAGCGTAGAAACCGGGACTAGCGCATACGAGCAGTACTTC
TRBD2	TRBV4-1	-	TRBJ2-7	CASSQEASGHYEQYF	TGCGCCAGCAGCCAAGAAGCTAGCGGCCACTACGAGCAGTACTTC
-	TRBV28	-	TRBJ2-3	CASLGSGTGFADTQYF	TGTGCCAGCCTCGGGTCGGGAACAGGGTTTGCTGATACGCAGTATTTT
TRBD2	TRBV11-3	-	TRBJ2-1	CASSFSGSPNEQFF	TGTGCCAGCAGCTTTAGCGGGAGTCCCAATGAGCAGTTCTTC
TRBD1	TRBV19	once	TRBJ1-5	CASSIWLRGKDQPQHF	TGTGCCAGTAGTATCTGGCTCAGGGGGAAGGATCAGCCCCAGCATTTT
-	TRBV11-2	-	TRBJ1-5	CASSLGRGPQHF	TGTGCCAGCAGCTTAGGCCGGGGGCCCCAGCATTTT